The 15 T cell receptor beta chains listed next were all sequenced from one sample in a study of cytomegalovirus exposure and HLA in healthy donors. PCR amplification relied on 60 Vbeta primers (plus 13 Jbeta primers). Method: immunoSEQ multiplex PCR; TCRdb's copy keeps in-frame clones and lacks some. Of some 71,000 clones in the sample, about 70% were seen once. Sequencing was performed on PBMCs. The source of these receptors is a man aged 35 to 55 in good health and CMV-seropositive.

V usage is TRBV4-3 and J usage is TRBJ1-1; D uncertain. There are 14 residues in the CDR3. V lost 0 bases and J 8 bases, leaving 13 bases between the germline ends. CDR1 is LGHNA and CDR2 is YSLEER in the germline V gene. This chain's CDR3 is CASSQDSAGLEAFF. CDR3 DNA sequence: TGCGCCAGCAGCCAAGATTCCGCGGGCCTCGAAGCTTTCTTT.

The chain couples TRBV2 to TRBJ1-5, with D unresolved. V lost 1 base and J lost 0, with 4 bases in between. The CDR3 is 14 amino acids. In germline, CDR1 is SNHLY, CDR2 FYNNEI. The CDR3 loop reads CASSEEHSNQPQHF. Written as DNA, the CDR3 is TGTGCCAGCAGTGAAGAGCATAGCAATCAGCCCCAGCATTTT. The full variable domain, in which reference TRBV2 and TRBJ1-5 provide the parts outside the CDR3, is EPEVTQTPSHQVTQMGQEVILRCVPISNHLYFYWYRQILGQKVEFLVSFYNNEISEKSEIFDDQFSVERPDGSNFTLKIRSTKLEDSAMYFCASSEEHSNQPQHFGDGTRLSIL.

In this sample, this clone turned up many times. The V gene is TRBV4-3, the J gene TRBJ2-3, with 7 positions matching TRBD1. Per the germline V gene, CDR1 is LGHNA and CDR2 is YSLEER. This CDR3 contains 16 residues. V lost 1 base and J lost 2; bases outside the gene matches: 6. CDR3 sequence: CASSQAGRGYTDTQYF. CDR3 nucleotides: TGCGCCAGCAGCCAAGCTGGCAGGGGGTACACAGATACGCAGTATTTT.

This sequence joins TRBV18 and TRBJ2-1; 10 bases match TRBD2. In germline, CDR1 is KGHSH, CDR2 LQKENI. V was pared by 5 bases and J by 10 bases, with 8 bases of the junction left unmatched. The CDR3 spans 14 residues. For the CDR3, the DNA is TGTGCCAGCTCAAGGGCTAGCGGGGGCCCGGAGCAGTTCTTC. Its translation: CASSRASGGPEQFF.

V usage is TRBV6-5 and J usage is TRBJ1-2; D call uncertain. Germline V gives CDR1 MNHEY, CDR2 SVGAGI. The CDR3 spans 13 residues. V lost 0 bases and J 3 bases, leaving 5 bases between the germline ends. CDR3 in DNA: TGTGCCAGCAGTTACTCGTCGGACTATGGCTACACCTTC. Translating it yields CASSYSSDYGYTF.

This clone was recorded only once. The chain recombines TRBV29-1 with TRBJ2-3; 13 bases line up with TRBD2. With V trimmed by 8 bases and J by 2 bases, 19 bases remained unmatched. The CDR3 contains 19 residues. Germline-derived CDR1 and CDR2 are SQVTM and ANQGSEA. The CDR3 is CSSQAPGTSGISPTDTQYF. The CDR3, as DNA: TGCAGCTCCCAGGCACCCGGGACTAGCGGGATTTCGCCCACAGATACGCAGTATTTT.

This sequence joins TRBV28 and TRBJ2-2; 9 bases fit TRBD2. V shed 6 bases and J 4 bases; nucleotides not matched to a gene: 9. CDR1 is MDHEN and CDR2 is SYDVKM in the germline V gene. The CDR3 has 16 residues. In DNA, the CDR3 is TGTGCCAGCAGCCGCGTTCGGCGGGAGGGCACCGGGGAGCTGTTTTTT. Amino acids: CASSRVRREGTGELFF.

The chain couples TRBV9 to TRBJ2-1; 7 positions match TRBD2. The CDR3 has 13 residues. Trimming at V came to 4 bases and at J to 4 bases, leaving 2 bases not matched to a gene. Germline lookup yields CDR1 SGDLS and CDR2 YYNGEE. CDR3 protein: CASSPRGYNEQFF. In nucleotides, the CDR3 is TGTGCCAGCAGCCCGCGGGGGTACAATGAGCAGTTCTTC. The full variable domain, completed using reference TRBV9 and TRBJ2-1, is DSGVTQTPKHLITATGQRVTLRCSPRSGDLSVYWYQQSLDQGLQFLIQYYNGEERAKGNILERFSAQQFPDLHSELNLSSLELGDSALYFCASSPRGYNEQFFGPGTRLTVL.

This CDR3 reads CASSGGRLSGGFQETQYF. CDR3 DNA: TGTGCCAGCAGTGGGGGGCGACTTAGCGGGGGGTTCCAAGAGACCCAGTACTTC. The chain recombines TRBV6-1 with TRBJ2-5, with TRBD2 matching over 10 bases. V was clipped by 4 bases and J by 1 base; unmatched bases: 12. CDR1 and CDR2 (germline): MNHNS, SASEGT. The CDR3 length is 18 residues.

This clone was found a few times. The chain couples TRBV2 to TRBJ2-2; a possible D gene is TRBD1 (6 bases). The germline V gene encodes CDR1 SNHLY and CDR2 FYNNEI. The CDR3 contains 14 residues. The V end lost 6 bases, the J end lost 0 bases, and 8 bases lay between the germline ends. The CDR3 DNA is TGTGCCAGCAGACGGGACACGAACACCGGGGAGCTGTTTTTT. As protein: CASRRDTNTGELFF. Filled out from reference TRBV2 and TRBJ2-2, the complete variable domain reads EPEVTQTPSHQVTQMGQEVILRCVPISNHLYFYWYRQILGQKVEFLVSFYNNEISEKSEIFDDQFSVERPDGSNFTLKIRSTKLEDSAMYFCASRRDTNTGELFFGEGSRLTVL.

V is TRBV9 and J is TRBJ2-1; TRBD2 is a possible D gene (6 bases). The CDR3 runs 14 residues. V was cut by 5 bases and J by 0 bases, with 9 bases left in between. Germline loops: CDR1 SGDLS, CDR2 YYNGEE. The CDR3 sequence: CASSGGISYNEQFF. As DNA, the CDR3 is TGTGCCAGCAGTGGCGGGATCTCCTACAATGAGCAGTTCTTC.

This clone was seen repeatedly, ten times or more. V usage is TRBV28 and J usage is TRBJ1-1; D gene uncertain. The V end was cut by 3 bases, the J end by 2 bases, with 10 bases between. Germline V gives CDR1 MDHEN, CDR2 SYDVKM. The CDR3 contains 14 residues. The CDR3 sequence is CASSFGEPNTEAFF. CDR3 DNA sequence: TGTGCCAGCAGTTTCGGAGAACCAAACACTGAAGCTTTCTTT.

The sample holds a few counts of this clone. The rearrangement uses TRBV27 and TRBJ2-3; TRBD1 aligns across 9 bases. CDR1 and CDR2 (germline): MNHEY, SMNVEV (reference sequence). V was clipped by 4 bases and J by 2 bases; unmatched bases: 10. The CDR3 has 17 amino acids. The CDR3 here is CASSSPGQGLVTDTQYF. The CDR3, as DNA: TGTGCCAGCAGTTCACCGGGACAGGGACTTGTCACAGATACGCAGTATTTT.

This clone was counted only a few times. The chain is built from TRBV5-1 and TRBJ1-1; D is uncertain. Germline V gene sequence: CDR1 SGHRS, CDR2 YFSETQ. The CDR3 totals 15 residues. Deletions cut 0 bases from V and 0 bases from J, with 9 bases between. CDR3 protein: CASSLEHPLNTEAFF. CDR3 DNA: TGCGCCAGCAGCTTGGAACACCCGCTGAACACTGAAGCTTTCTTT.

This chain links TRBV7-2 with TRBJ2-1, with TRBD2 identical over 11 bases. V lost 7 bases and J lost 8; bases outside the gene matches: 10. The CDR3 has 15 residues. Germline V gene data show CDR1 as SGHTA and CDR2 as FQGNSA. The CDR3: CASNPPGLAVDEQFF. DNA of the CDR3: TGTGCCAGCAACCCGCCGGGACTAGCGGTCGATGAGCAGTTCTTC.